This is a list of T cell receptor beta chains from one sample in a study of regulatory T cells in long-lasting Graves disease. TCRdb reprocessed the multiplex PCR reads via MiXCR and lists one record per CDR3 protein. Here the sample spans under 800,000 distinct CDR3 sequences, 15% to 20% being singletons. These data also formed part of another study, on T cells in Graves' hyperthyroidism and ophthalmopathy.

The source was peripheral blood mononuclear cells (PBMCs), collected at new diagnosis, from a patient treated with antithyroid drugs. The source is a woman aged 25 to 39 with Graves disease. Both conserved end residues are part of each CDR3. D genes are given only for firm matches. Clone size appears in some rows only: once, few, many, or a class for an expanded clone.

TRBV5-1	-	TRBJ2-3	-	CASSSALQGRTDTQYF	TGCGCCAGCAGCTCCGCATTACAGGGTAGGACAGATACGCAGTATTTT
TRBV2	many	TRBJ2-1	-	CASSVSGLGQFF	TGTGCCAGCAGTGTCTCGGGACTTGGGCAGTTCTTC
TRBV20-1	few	TRBJ2-3	TRBD2	CSAKTGTSGADTQYF	TGCAGTGCCAAGACCGGGACTAGCGGAGCAGATACGCAGTATTTT
TRBV7-3	many	TRBJ2-7	-	CASSLGQTKIYEQYF	TGTGCCAGCAGCTTGGGGCAAACTAAGATCTACGAGCAGTACTTC
TRBV28	-	TRBJ1-3	-	CASSFSSSGNTIYF	TGTGCCAGCAGTTTTTCCAGCTCTGGAAACACCATATATTTT
TRBV12-3/TRBV12-4	few	TRBJ2-2	-	CASLARVGELFF	TGTGCCAGCCTCGCTCGGGTCGGGGAGCTGTTTTTT
TRBV29-1	many	TRBJ2-1	-	CSVSLVGNEQFF	TGCAGCGTGTCGCTGGTGGGCAATGAGCAGTTCTTC
TRBV28	-	TRBJ1-3	-	CASDSGNTIYF	TGTGCCAGCGATTCTGGAAACACCATATATTTT
TRBV19	-	TRBJ2-1	-	CASSITPLSGAPSSYNEQFF	TGTGCCAGTAGTATTACGCCCCTTTCGGGGGCCCCGAGCTCCTACAATGAGCAGTTCTTC
TRBV28	-	TRBJ2-2	TRBD1	CATRKPGQVLIGELFF	TGTGCCACCCGAAAACCGGGACAGGTACTAATCGGGGAGCTGTTTTTT
TRBV19	-	TRBJ1-2	-	CASSKRTAYDYTF	TGTGCCAGTAGTAAAAGGACAGCCTATGACTACACCTTC
TRBV2	many	TRBJ2-3	TRBD2	CASKGTSVTDTQYF	TGTGCCAGCAAAGGGACTAGCGTCACAGATACGCAGTATTTT
TRBV20-1	-	TRBJ2-7	-	CSANGRGVIGYEQYF	TGCAGTGCTAATGGAAGAGGAGTGATTGGCTACGAGCAGTACTTC
TRBV15	few	TRBJ2-6	-	CATSRGTEGANVLTF	TGTGCCACCAGCAGGGGGACGGAAGGGGCCAACGTCCTGACTTTC
TRBV7-3	few	TRBJ2-5	TRBD1	CASSLQGVWETQYF	TGTGCCAGCAGCTTACAGGGGGTCTGGGAGACCCAGTACTTC
TRBV6-1	many	TRBJ1-1	-	CASTRGGGNTEAFF	TGTGCCAGCACTCGTGGCGGAGGTAACACTGAAGCTTTCTTT
TRBV5-1	few	TRBJ2-5	TRBD2	CASSGIAGGGETQYF	TGCGCCAGCAGCGGGATAGCGGGAGGCGGGGAGACCCAGTACTTC
TRBV28	many	TRBJ1-6	-	CASSAPTSPLHF	TGTGCCAGCAGTGCCCCGACTTCTCCCCTCCACTTT
TRBV7-9	many	TRBJ1-1	TRBD1	CASSFLDRGRGNTEAFF	TGTGCCAGCAGCTTCCTGGACAGGGGGCGCGGGAACACTGAAGCTTTCTTT
TRBV5-1	few	TRBJ2-7	TRBD1	CASSSRQGAKEQYF	TGCGCCAGCAGCTCAAGACAGGGGGCTAAGGAGCAGTACTTC
TRBV6-1	many	TRBJ1-1	-	CASKRDFGNTEAFF	TGTGCCAGCAAGCGGGACTTTGGGAACACTGAAGCTTTCTTT
TRBV28	-	TRBJ2-6	TRBD2	CASSLRGVGANVLTF	TGTGCCAGCAGTTTACGGGGGGTTGGGGCCAACGTCCTGACTTTC
TRBV28	many	TRBJ2-3	TRBD2	CASRGLAGVDTQYF	TGTGCCAGCAGGGGACTAGCGGGAGTGGATACGCAGTATTTT
TRBV7-9	few	TRBJ2-1	-	CASSTADSSNEQFF	TGTGCCAGCAGCACAGCGGACTCCTCCAATGAGCAGTTCTTC
TRBV27	many	TRBJ1-1	-	CASSLQGGPDEAFF	TGTGCCAGCAGTTTACAGGGAGGGCCTGATGAAGCTTTCTTT
TRBV20-1	many	TRBJ2-1	-	CSALVGYEQFF	TGCAGTGCTTTAGTGGGATATGAGCAGTTCTTC
TRBV6-2/TRBV6-3	many	TRBJ2-2	-	CASSYRTFAGELFF	TGTGCCAGCAGTTATCGTACCTTCGCCGGGGAGCTGTTTTTT
TRBV6-9	many	TRBJ1-1	-	CASSYVSLTGRFTEAFF	TGTGCCAGCAGTTACGTTTCCTTAACAGGGAGGTTCACTGAAGCTTTCTTT
TRBV7-8	-	TRBJ1-6	-	CASSVHRVVSYNSPLHF	TGTGCCAGCAGCGTCCACCGAGTAGTTTCCTATAATTCACCCCTCCACTTT
TRBV27	-	TRBJ1-1	-	CARGWDGTEAFF	TGTGCCAGAGGTTGGGACGGCACTGAAGCTTTCTTT
TRBV20-1	many	TRBJ1-5	-	CSARVGAPNQPQHF	TGCAGTGCTAGAGTAGGGGCGCCGAATCAGCCCCAGCATTTT
TRBV19	few	TRBJ1-5	-	CASTGLIHQPQHF	TGTGCCAGTACAGGGCTCATCCATCAGCCCCAGCATTTT
TRBV27	-	TRBJ2-7	-	CASSFRVEQGFSGSTYEQYF	TGTGCCAGCAGTTTTCGGGTGGAACAGGGTTTTAGCGGTTCTACCTACGAGCAGTACTTC
TRBV29-1	-	TRBJ2-5	-	CSVPSTGHLRETQYF	TGCAGCGTTCCCTCGACAGGCCATCTTCGAGAGACCCAGTACTTC
TRBV28	many	TRBJ2-7	-	CASSRLTGPYEQYF	TGTGCCAGCAGTAGGCTCACAGGACCCTACGAGCAGTACTTC
TRBV7-3	-	TRBJ2-7	-	CASSLYGGVSEEQYF	TGTGCCAGCAGCTTATACGGGGGAGTCTCTGAAGAGCAGTACTTC
TRBV7-6	few	TRBJ2-2	TRBD2	CASSLSGKITGELFF	TGTGCCAGCAGCCTTAGCGGGAAAATCACCGGGGAGCTGTTTTTT
TRBV18	-	TRBJ1-5	TRBD1	CASSPPGTGARQPQHF	TGTGCCAGCTCACCACCCGGGACAGGGGCGCGGCAGCCCCAGCATTTT
TRBV10-2	few	TRBJ2-6	-	CASSELRGSGANVLTF	TGCGCCAGCAGTGAATTGAGGGGGTCTGGGGCCAACGTCCTGACTTTC
TRBV5-5	-	TRBJ2-2	TRBD2	CASSFEPRGLARNTGELFF	TGTGCCAGCAGCTTCGAGCCCCGAGGACTAGCGAGGAACACCGGGGAGCTGTTTTTT
TRBV5-4	few	TRBJ2-3	TRBD1	CASRPTIGTGTRDTQYF	TGTGCCAGCAGGCCAACGATAGGGACAGGAACGCGGGATACGCAGTATTTT
TRBV20-1	once	TRBJ1-4	-	CSAPSQGRVGEKLFF	TGCAGTGCCCCCTCCCAGGGTCGGGTTGGGGAAAAACTGTTTTTT
TRBV3-1	few	TRBJ1-6	-	CASSQVPGGDSPLHF	TGTGCCAGCAGCCAAGTTCCGGGTGGAGATTCACCCCTCCACTTT
TRBV18	few	TRBJ1-4	-	CASSPEHWTNEKLFF	TGTGCCAGCTCACCAGAGCATTGGACCAATGAAAAACTGTTTTTT
TRBV2	many	TRBJ2-6	-	CASRLSSGANVLTF	TGTGCCAGCCGCCTCAGCTCTGGGGCCAACGTCCTGACTTTC
TRBV7-9	many	TRBJ1-1	-	CASSSRFTTEAFF	TGTGCCAGCAGCTCCCGGTTTACCACTGAAGCTTTCTTT
TRBV20-1	few	TRBJ2-1	TRBD2	CSARGTSGSGDEQFF	TGCAGTGCTAGGGGGACTAGCGGGAGTGGGGATGAGCAGTTCTTC
TRBV2	-	TRBJ2-3	-	CASRRTGGTSTDTQYF	TGTGCCAGCAGAAGGACTGGCGGGACTAGCACAGATACGCAGTATTTT
TRBV27	many	TRBJ1-5	TRBD1	CASSPSSGTGYQPQHF	TGTGCCAGCAGTCCCTCTTCCGGGACAGGGTATCAGCCCCAGCATTTT
TRBV30	few	TRBJ2-7	TRBD2	CAWVPGLDSHEQYF	TGTGCCTGGGTTCCGGGACTAGACAGCCACGAGCAGTACTTC
TRBV18	-	TRBJ2-1	TRBD2	CASSPEGGVAGRDEQFF	TGTGCCAGCTCCCCAGAAGGCGGAGTAGCGGGAAGGGATGAGCAGTTCTTC
TRBV20-1	few	TRBJ1-1	-	CSAKAAMNTEAFF	TGCAGTGCTAAGGCAGCCATGAACACTGAAGCTTTCTTT
TRBV3-1	-	TRBJ2-5	TRBD2	CASSRRLAQETQYF	TGTGCCAGCAGTCGTCGACTAGCCCAAGAGACCCAGTACTTC
TRBV12-3/TRBV12-4	many	TRBJ1-4	-	CASSNYPAPGERNKGNEKLFF	TGTGCCAGCAGTAATTATCCTGCACCAGGGGAAAGGAATAAGGGAAATGAAAAACTGTTTTTT
TRBV20-1	-	TRBJ1-5	TRBD1	CSAGGQGANQPQHF	TGCAGTGCTGGGGGACAGGGGGCGAATCAGCCCCAGCATTTT
TRBV5-1	few	TRBJ1-5	-	CASSPDIGVGPQHF	TGCGCCAGCAGCCCGGACATAGGGGTCGGGCCCCAGCATTTT
TRBV7-6	-	TRBJ2-7	-	CASSLAGLPAYEQYF	TGTGCCAGCAGCTTAGCGGGCCTGCCTGCCTACGAGCAGTACTTC
TRBV12-3/TRBV12-4	many	TRBJ1-5	-	CASTQQGQPQHF	TGTGCCAGCACTCAACAGGGCCAGCCCCAGCATTTT
TRBV2	many	TRBJ2-7	-	CAATGTYEQYF	TGTGCCGCTACGGGAACTTACGAGCAGTACTTC